These 10 T cell receptor beta chains came from one sample sequenced in a study of blood T cell repertoires in COVID-19. This table comes from immunoSEQ multiplex PCR, and its TCRdb copy is limited to in-frame clones, with some not included. Altogether around 200,000 clones are present, 84% being singletons, with the ten largest covering about a sixth. Sequencing was performed on peripheral blood. Receptors were obtained from a woman of 80 years or more with active or convalescent COVID-19.

The chain uses TRBV5-5 and TRBJ1-5; no firm D call. From germline, CDR1 is SGHKS and CDR2 YYEKEE (reference sequence). The V end was cut by 2 bases, the J end by 2 bases, with 17 bases between. This CDR3 region has 17 residues. The CDR3 sequence: CASSLVPGLKGNQPQHF. Here the CDR3 DNA reads TGTGCCAGCAGCTTAGTACCAGGCCTCAAGGGCAATCAGCCCCAGCATTTT.

The V call is TRBV2, the J call TRBJ2-5; tentatively, D is TRBD2 (5 bases). With 2 bases removed from V and 5 bases from J, the gap between germline ends came to 18 bases. There are 16 residues in the CDR3. In germline, CDR1 is SNHLY, CDR2 FYNNEI. CDR3: CASSELGSAVGETQYF. CDR3 DNA: TGTGCCAGCAGTGAATTGGGTAGCGCGGTTGGGGAGACCCAGTACTTC.

The chain is built from TRBV18 and TRBJ1-5, with a weak D call TRBD1 (5 bases). The V gene lost 2 bases and the J gene lost 2 bases, with 19 bases spanning the gap. Germline CDR1 and CDR2: KGHSH and LQKENI. This CDR3 contains 18 residues. The chain's CDR3 is CASSPDWGPGEGNQPQHF. The CDR3 DNA sequence: TGTGCCAGCTCACCAGATTGGGGCCCGGGAGAGGGCAATCAGCCCCAGCATTTT. The variable domain in full, completed from reference TRBV18 and TRBJ1-5, reads NAGVMQNPRHLVRRRGQEARLRCSPMKGHSHVYWYRQLPEEGLKFMVYLQKENIIDESGMPKERFSAEFPKEGPSILRIQQVVRGDSAAYFCASSPDWGPGEGNQPQHFGDGTRLSIL.

V usage is TRBV29-1 and J usage is TRBJ1-1, with D possibly TRBD1 on 5 matching bases. V was shortened by 6 bases and J by 1 base, with 6 bases between the two germline ends. The length of the CDR3 is 11 residues. Looked up from germline, CDR1 is SQVTM and CDR2 is ANQGSEA. In nucleotides, the CDR3 is TGCAGCGTCAGGGAGAACACTGAAGCTTTCTTT. Translating it yields CSVRENTEAFF.

The rearrangement links TRBV18 to TRBJ2-5; 12 bases match TRBD2. This CDR3 contains 16 residues. Germline loops: CDR1 KGHSH, CDR2 LQKENI. Trimming removed 2 bases from V and 5 bases from J; junction bases left unmatched: 6. CDR3 in amino acids: CASSPALAGGIETQYF. CDR3 nucleotide sequence: TGTGCCAGCTCACCAGCGCTAGCGGGGGGGATTGAGACCCAGTACTTC.

The chain joins TRBV3-1 (or the pseudogene TRBV3-2) to TRBJ1-1; D is perhaps TRBD1 (6 bases). CDR1 is LGHDT and CDR2 is YNNKEL in the germline V gene (reference sequence). V lost 4 bases to trimming and J lost 5 bases, with 14 bases between them. The CDR3 totals 14 residues. CDR3 loop: CASSLIDGTTEAFF. CDR3 bases: TGTGCCAGCAGCCTCATTGACGGGACAACTGAAGCTTTCTTT.

The CDR3 is CASSFDRAEETQYF. Here the CDR3 DNA reads TGTGCCAGCAGCTTTGACAGGGCCGAAGAGACCCAGTACTTC. The rearrangement joins TRBV7-3 to TRBJ2-5; 7 bases fit TRBD1. Trimming cost V 3 bases and J 3 bases; bases outside gene matches: 4. This CDR3 contains 14 residues. The germline V gene has CDR1 SGHTA and CDR2 FQGTGA.

This clone has more than one count but fewer than ten. The chain carries TRBV6-5 and TRBJ2-5; 7 bases are a match to TRBD1. V shed 0 bases, J shed 1 base, and the junction held 2 bases outside the gene matches. Germline lookup yields CDR1 MNHEY and CDR2 SVGAGI. The length of the CDR3 is 15 residues. CDR3 loop: CASSYSGQIQETQYF. Here the CDR3 DNA reads TGTGCCAGCAGTTACTCGGGACAGATCCAAGAGACCCAGTACTTC.

This clone was counted between two and nine times. This rearrangement joins TRBV18 to TRBJ2-2; 8 positions match TRBD2. The ends lost 4 bases at V and 3 bases at J; junction bases unmatched: 4. CDR1 is KGHSH, CDR2 LQKENI, per germline. The CDR3 runs to 15 residues. The CDR3 here is CASSLAGLDTGELFF. The CDR3 nucleotides are TGTGCCAGCTCACTAGCGGGGCTTGACACCGGGGAGCTGTTTTTT.

This sequence joins TRBV7-2 and TRBJ1-3, with 9 nucleotides matching TRBD1. CDR3 size: 18 residues. The germline gives CDR1 SGHTA, CDR2 FQGNSA. With 5 bases clipped from V and 0 bases from J, the junction kept 11 bases outside the gene matches. Here the CDR3 reads CASSIRGQGPPSGNTIYF. In DNA form, the CDR3 reads TGTGCCAGCAGCATACGGGGACAGGGACCCCCCTCTGGAAACACCATATATTTT.